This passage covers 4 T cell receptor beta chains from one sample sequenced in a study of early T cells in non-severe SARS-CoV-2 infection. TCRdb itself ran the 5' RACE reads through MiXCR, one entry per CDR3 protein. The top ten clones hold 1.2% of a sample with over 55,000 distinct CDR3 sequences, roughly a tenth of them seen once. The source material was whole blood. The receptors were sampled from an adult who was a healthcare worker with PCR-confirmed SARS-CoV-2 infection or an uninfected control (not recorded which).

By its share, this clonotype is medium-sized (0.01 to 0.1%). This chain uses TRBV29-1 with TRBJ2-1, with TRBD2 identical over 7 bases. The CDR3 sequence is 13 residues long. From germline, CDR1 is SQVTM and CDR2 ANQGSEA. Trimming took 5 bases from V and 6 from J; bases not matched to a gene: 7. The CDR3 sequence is CSVLDWGGNEQFF. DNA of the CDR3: TGCAGCGTTTTAGATTGGGGGGGCAATGAGCAGTTCTTC.

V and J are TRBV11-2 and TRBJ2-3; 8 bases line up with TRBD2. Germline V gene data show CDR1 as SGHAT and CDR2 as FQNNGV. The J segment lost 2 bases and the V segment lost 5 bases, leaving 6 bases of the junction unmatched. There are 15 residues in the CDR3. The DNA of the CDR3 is TGTGCCAGCAGCGGGGCGGGGGGACTCACAGATACGCAGTATTTT. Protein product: CASSGAGGLTDTQYF.

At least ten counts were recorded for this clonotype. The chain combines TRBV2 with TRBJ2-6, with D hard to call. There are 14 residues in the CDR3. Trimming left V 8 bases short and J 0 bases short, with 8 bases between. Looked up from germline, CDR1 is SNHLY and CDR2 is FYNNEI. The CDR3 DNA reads TGTGCCAGCGGGTTCAACTCTGGGGCCAACGTCCTGACTTTC. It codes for CASGFNSGANVLTF.

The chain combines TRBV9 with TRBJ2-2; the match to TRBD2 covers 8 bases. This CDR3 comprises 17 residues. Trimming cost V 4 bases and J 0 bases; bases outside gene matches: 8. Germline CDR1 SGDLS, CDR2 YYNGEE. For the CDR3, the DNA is TGTGCCAGCAGCCCGACTGGTAGCGGGGCGAACACCGGGGAGCTGTTTTTT. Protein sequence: CASSPTGSGANTGELFF.